The subject of this entry is one T cell receptor (beta chain). Its specificity is unknown. These data originate in a study of cytomegalovirus exposure and HLA in healthy donors. V lost 7 bases, J lost 0 bases, and 21 bases lay in between. The germline V gene encodes CDR1 SEHNR and CDR2 FQNEAQ (reference sequence). This CDR3 has 17 residues. Whole-study results and caveats: Later on, analysis showed that most CMV-associated TCR beta chains appeared to be HLA-restricted. In a later analysis, at a false discovery rate of 0.05, 15,000 to 20,000 TCR beta sequences were associated with HLA alleles. Association of a missense DCLRE1C variant with TCR beta V- and J-gene trimming was reported in a later analysis. A reported reduction in N-insertions relative to the 666-donor mean was seen in an Asian-associated ancestry cluster in a later analysis.

PCR was performed using 60 Vbeta and 13 Jbeta primers. Profiling relied on immunoSEQ multiplex PCR, and the TCRdb table lists in-frame clones only, not all of them. The sample carries roughly 150,000 clones, roughly 80% recorded once. The receptor was isolated from a female donor in good health and CMV-seronegative. The sample consisted of PBMCs. The V gene is TRBV7-9, the J gene TRBJ1-1; tentatively, D is TRBD1 (6 bases). CDR3 protein: CASNFWGLGRVNTEAFF. In nucleotides, the CDR3 is TGTGCCAGCAACTTTTGGGGGCTGGGCAGGGTGAACACTGAAGCTTTCTTT.